A selection of T cell receptor beta chains follows, all from one sample in a study of cytomegalovirus exposure and HLA in healthy donors. Some clones are missing from TCRdb's copy, which holds only in-frame ones; the method was immunoSEQ multiplex PCR. The sample lists approximately 72,000 clones, about four fifths occurring once. What was sequenced was PBMCs. The receptor set was obtained from a male donor in good health and CMV-seropositive. CDR3s include the opening cysteine and the closing phenylalanine or tryptophan. D genes are given only for firm matches. Part of the rows lack a size; the others show once, few, many or a class for expanded clones.

v_call	clone_size	d_call	cdr3_length	j_call	cdr3_nt	cdr3_aa
TRBV6-1	-	TRBD1	14	TRBJ2-5	TGTGCCAGCAGGCCGGGACAGTTTAAAGAGACCCAGTACTTC	CASRPGQFKETQYF
TRBV18	-	-	15	TRBJ2-7	TGTGCCAGCTCACCTCGAGGGAGGTCAGAGGGGGAGCAGTACTTC	CASSPRGRSEGEQYF
TRBV6-5	-	-	15	TRBJ1-2	TGTGCCAGCAGTTACGACAGCACTCCCAACTATGGCTACACCTTC	CASSYDSTPNYGYTF
TRBV18	-	-	16	TRBJ2-3	TGTGCCAGCTCGCCTGCGATCAGGGTGGGTGGCGATACGCAGTATTTT	CASSPAIRVGGDTQYF
TRBV6-6	-	-	15	TRBJ2-6	TGTGCCAGCTTATCTCGACAGTCTGGGGCCAACGTCCTGACTTTC	CASLSRQSGANVLTF
TRBV7-8	-	-	12	TRBJ2-7	TGTGCCAGCAGCGCGACTAGTCCCGAGCAGTACTTC	CASSATSPEQYF
TRBV5-1	few	-	15	TRBJ1-2	TGCGCCAGCAGCCCCACGACAGCAGGCGACTATGGCTACACCTTC	CASSPTTAGDYGYTF
TRBV7-9	-	TRBD2	15	TRBJ2-5	TGTGCCAGCAGCCTGGGACTAGCGGGAGTTGAGACCCAGTACTTC	CASSLGLAGVETQYF
TRBV5-1	-	TRBD1	14	TRBJ2-7	TGCGCCAGCAGCTTGGAGGGACAGACCTACGAGCAGTACTTC	CASSLEGQTYEQYF
TRBV2	-	TRBD2	13	TRBJ2-5	TGTGCCAGCAGGAGGGACTACTCGGAGACCCAGTACTTC	CASRRDYSETQYF
TRBV11-3	-	TRBD1	13	TRBJ2-7	TGTGCCAGCAGCGGAAGGGGGCCCTACGAGCAGTACTTC	CASSGRGPYEQYF
TRBV9	once	-	13	TRBJ2-5	TGTGCCAGCAGCGCCCGGGGGAAGGTGACCCAGTACTTC	CASSARGKVTQYF
TRBV6-1	-	TRBD1	15	TRBJ1-6	TGTGCCAGCAGTGAAGATACAGGGGATAATTCACCCCTCCACTTT	CASSEDTGDNSPLHF
TRBV6-4	-	-	14	TRBJ2-1	TGTGCCAGCGGAATTGGAGGTCCCTACAATGAGCAGTTCTTC	CASGIGGPYNEQFF
TRBV5-8	-	TRBD1	14	TRBJ1-1	TGTGCCAGCAGCACGACAGGGCGGAGGACTGAAGCTTTCTTT	CASSTTGRRTEAFF
TRBV5-4	-	TRBD1	13	TRBJ1-1	TGTGCCAGCAGCGGGACAGGGTGGACTGAAGCTTTCTTT	CASSGTGWTEAFF
TRBV6-1	once	TRBD1	15	TRBJ1-2	TGTGCCAGCATCGGGACAGGGGGCACTGGCTATGGCTACACCTTC	CASIGTGGTGYGYTF
TRBV18	-	-	14	TRBJ2-7	TGTGCCAGCTCACCAACCGACGGGACCTACGAGCAGTACTTC	CASSPTDGTYEQYF
TRBV10-1	-	-	17	TRBJ2-7	TGCGCCAGCAGTAAAACCCGGAGGTGGACAGAGACCTACGAGCAGTACTTC	CASSKTRRWTETYEQYF
TRBV27	-	-	14	TRBJ1-5	TGTGCCAGCAGTTTACAGGGCATGAATCAGCCCCAGCATTTT	CASSLQGMNQPQHF
TRBV7-2	-	TRBD2	16	TRBJ2-3	TGTGCCAGCAGCTGGAGTATAGCGGGGCTCGGAGATACGCAGTATTTT	CASSWSIAGLGDTQYF
TRBV29-1	-	TRBD2	17	TRBJ2-1	TGCAGCGTTGAAGGGGTAGGGACTAGCGGGGGATACAATGAGCAGTTCTTC	CSVEGVGTSGGYNEQFF
TRBV2	-	TRBD1	15	TRBJ2-7	TGTGCCAGCAGGGCTCGACAGGGCGGCTCCTACGAGCAGTACTTC	CASRARQGGSYEQYF
TRBV28	-	TRBD1	14	TRBJ2-7	TGTGCCAGCAGTTGGACAGGGGGCCGCCACGAGCAGTACTTC	CASSWTGGRHEQYF
TRBV7-2	-	-	13	TRBJ2-3	TGTGCCAGCAGCTCCCAGGGAACCGATACGCAGTATTTT	CASSSQGTDTQYF
TRBV5-6	-	TRBD1	14	TRBJ2-7	TGTGCCAGCAGCTTGGGACAGGGGGCCTACGAGCAGTACTTC	CASSLGQGAYEQYF
TRBV7-2	-	-	11	TRBJ1-1	TGTGCCAGCACCCCGCGTACTGAAGCTTTCTTT	CASTPRTEAFF
TRBV19	-	-	15	TRBJ2-7	TGTGCCAGTAGTATGGGGTCGGGGAAACCCTACGAGCAGTACTTC	CASSMGSGKPYEQYF
TRBV4-2	-	TRBD2	16	TRBJ2-3	TGTGCCAGCAGCCAAGAGGCTAGCGGGGGTTCAGATACGCAGTATTTT	CASSQEASGGSDTQYF
TRBV7-8	-	-	12	TRBJ2-7	TGTGCCAGCAGCTTAGCTTATCAGGAGCAGTACTTC	CASSLAYQEQYF
TRBV25-1	-	-	17	TRBJ1-6	TGTGCCAGCAGTGAAGGGAGGGGGGATTTCTATAATTCACCCCTCCACTTT	CASSEGRGDFYNSPLHF
TRBV10-3	few	-	11	TRBJ1-1	TGTGCCATCAGTGAAATGCAGGGAGCTTTCTTT	CAISEMQGAFF
TRBV11-2	-	TRBD1	16	TRBJ2-2	TGTGCCAGCAGCCCTCCGGGACAGGGTAATTCCGGGGAGCTGTTTTTT	CASSPPGQGNSGELFF
TRBV7-9	many	TRBD1	15	TRBJ1-3	TGTGCCAGCAGCTTACAGGGGGCGACTGGAAACACCATATATTTT	CASSLQGATGNTIYF
TRBV19	few	TRBD1	14	TRBJ1-2	TGTGCCAGTAGTAACTACGGGGACAGTTTGGGCTACACCTTC	CASSNYGDSLGYTF
TRBV5-1	-	-	13	TRBJ1-5	TGCGCCAGCAGTTACGGGTCTAATCAGCCCCAGCATTTT	CASSYGSNQPQHF
TRBV11-2	few	-	13	TRBJ2-7	TGTGCCAGCAGCCGCTACTCAGGTGAGGAGCAGTACTTC	CASSRYSGEEQYF
TRBV11-2	-	-	14	TRBJ2-7	TGTGCCAGCAGCTTAGTGGGCAGGGCCTACGAGCAGTACTTC	CASSLVGRAYEQYF
TRBV7-3	-	-	15	TRBJ2-1	TGTGCCAGCAGCAAGGGGTTTAGCTCCTACAATGAGCAGTTCTTC	CASSKGFSSYNEQFF